These 24 T cell receptor beta chains were all obtained from the same sample, sequenced in a study of blood T cells in healthy people across ages. Through a sample-barcoded 5' primer and a J-beta primer mix, a second PCR was run for roughly 6 to 12 cycles. TCRdb called the 5' RACE reads again in MiXCR, with one record for every CDR3 protein. The sample holds fewer than 700,000 distinct CDR3 sequences, 40% to 55% seen once. The sample comprised blood. The receptors stem from an elderly man in good health.

This clonotype was counted ten times or more. The chain couples TRBV6-6 to TRBJ2-5, with D hard to call. Germline CDR1 MNHNY, CDR2 SVGAGI (reference sequence). V lost 0 bases, J lost 2 bases, and 10 bases lay in between. This CDR3 is built from 15 residues. The CDR3 here is CASSYSSSRQETQYF. The CDR3 region has the DNA TGTGCCAGCAGTTACTCATCCAGCCGTCAAGAGACCCAGTACTTC.

The chain carries TRBV29-1 and TRBJ2-7; D might be TRBD1 or TRBD2, each matching 5 bases. The J call may be in error: the DNA end matches TRBJ2-5 better. This CDR3 region has 15 residues. The germline V gene has CDR1 SQVTM and CDR2 ANQGSEA. Here the CDR3 DNA reads TGCAGCGTCCGGACGGTCGGGACGGCCCCAAAGACCCAGTACTTC. Protein: CSVRTVGTAPKTQYF.

V and J are TRBV4-3 and TRBJ1-3; D is unresolved. Trimming took off 4 bases at V and 8 bases at J, with 12 bases between the two ends. The CDR3 is made up of 13 amino acids. Germline values: CDR1 LGHNA, CDR2 YSLEER. CDR3: CASSPRPSDTIYF. The CDR3 region has the DNA TGCGCCAGCAGCCCCCGGCCCTCGGACACCATATATTTT.

There are a few counts of this clonotype. The V and J genes are TRBV11-3 and TRBJ2-5; D may be TRBD2 (6 bases). V gave up 1 base and J gave up 3 bases, with 12 bases separating them. This CDR3 is built from 15 residues. CDR1 is SGHNT and CDR2 is YENEEA in the germline V gene. In nucleotides, the CDR3 is TGTGCCAGCAGCTTAGGAGCGGGCAGGGAAGAGACCCAGTACTTC. Its translation: CASSLGAGREETQYF. Using reference TRBV11-3 and TRBJ2-5 for the parts outside the CDR3, the full variable domain is EAGVVQSPRYKIIEKKQPVAFWCNPISGHNTLYWYLQNLGQGPELLIRYENEEAVDDSQLPKDRFSAERLKGVDSTLKIQPAELGDSAVYLCASSLGAGREETQYFGPGTRLLVL.

The V gene is TRBV20-1, the J gene TRBJ1-2; D gene ambiguous. Per germline, CDR1 DFQATT and CDR2 SNEGSKA (reference sequence). V was cut by 5 bases and J by 6 bases, with 7 bases left in between. This CDR3 is built from 10 residues. CDR3 residues: CSAAMNGYTF. The DNA of the CDR3 is TGCAGTGCTGCGATGAATGGCTACACCTTC.

The chain carries TRBV12-5 and TRBJ1-5; D call uncertain. Trimming cost V 1 base and J 9 bases, with 10 bases left between them. The CDR3 has 13 amino acids. Germline V CDR1 and CDR2: LGHNT, FRNRAP. The CDR3 DNA sequence: TGTGCTAGTGGTTTGGGCGAGGTGGGGCCCCAGCATTTT. Residues: CASGLGEVGPQHF.

Note on this clonotype: Given the absence of the conserved phenylalanine or tryptophan at the CDR3 end, a read error is likely. The chain couples TRBV6-1 to TRBJ1-2, with 8 bases that match TRBD1. The CDR3 consists of 15 residues. V dropped 6 bases and J dropped 6; count of bases not matched to a gene: 12. CDR1 is MNHNS and CDR2 is SASEGT in the germline V gene. The CDR3 DNA is TGTGCCAGCAGCCCCGGAGCCAGGGGGCTCAATGGCTACACCGTC. Its protein product is CASSPGARGLNGYTV.

V and J are TRBV5-5 and TRBJ2-6; D is unclear. CDR1 SGHKS and CDR2 YYEKEE come from the germline V gene (reference sequence). The CDR3 is made up of 15 amino acids. V dropped 1 base and J dropped 0 bases, with 5 bases sitting between them. The CDR3 DNA reads TGTGCCAGCAGCTTGCCGCTCTCTGGGGCCAACGTCCTGACTTTC. Encoded protein: CASSLPLSGANVLTF.

Comment on this clonotype: This clone may be a read error of a much larger clone one base away. The V and J genes are TRBV29-1 and TRBJ2-4; D possibly uses TRBD1 or TRBD2 (5 bases each). The CDR3 length is 12 residues. Germline V gives CDR1 SQVTM, CDR2 ANQGSEA. V was shortened by 6 bases and J by 13 bases, with 19 bases between the two germline ends. As DNA, the CDR3 is TGCAGCGTCCAGAGGGGAAGGGATGAGCAGTACTTC. This gives the protein CSVQRGRDEQYF. Full variable domain (outside the CDR3, taken from reference TRBV29-1 and TRBJ2-4): SAVISQKPSRDICQRGTSLTIQCQVDSQVTMMFWYRQQPGQSLTLIATANQGSEATYESGFVIDKFPISRPNLTFSTLTVSNMSPEDSSIYLCSVQRGRDEQYFGAGTRLSVL.

This rearrangement joins TRBV4-2 to TRBJ1-4; the D is unclear. This CDR3 region has 13 residues. V gave up 2 bases and J gave up 11 bases, with 12 bases separating them. The germline CDR1 and CDR2 sequences are LGHNA and YNFKEQ. CDR3 nucleotide sequence: TGTGCCAGCAGCCAACCGGCGGTGGGGAAACTGTTTTTT. Encoded protein: CASSQPAVGKLFF.

This clonotype was seen many times. The rearrangement links TRBV6-5 to TRBJ1-2; D not resolved. CDR1 and CDR2 (germline): MNHEY, SVGAGI. This CDR3 comprises 13 residues. Deletions cut 0 bases from V and 4 bases from J, with 6 bases between. CDR3 protein: CASSYSGIYGYTF. CDR3 nucleotide sequence: TGTGCCAGCAGTTACTCGGGAATCTATGGCTACACCTTC.

The chain joins TRBV27 to TRBJ2-1; TRBD2 matches at 14 bases. The J segment lost 9 bases and the V segment lost 5 bases, leaving 9 bases of the junction unmatched. The CDR3 is 16 amino acids. Germline loops: CDR1 MNHEY, CDR2 SMNVEV (reference sequence). The chain's CDR3 is CASSPLGLAGESEQFF. The CDR3 DNA sequence: TGTGCCAGCAGTCCGCTGGGACTAGCGGGAGAGAGTGAGCAGTTCTTC.

Remarks on this clonotype: Compared with germline, one end of the junction differs, possibly owing to a read error. This rearrangement joins TRBV2 to TRBJ2-3; TRBD2 might be the D (5 bases). Per germline, CDR1 SNHLY and CDR2 FYNNEI. There are 15 residues in the CDR3. This chain's CDR3 is CASSEEAAYTDTRYF. CDR3 DNA: TGTGCCAGCAGTGAAGAAGCGGCCTACACAGATACGCGGTATTTT.

This clonotype was recorded many times. V and J are TRBV7-3 and TRBJ2-7; TRBD2 matches 13 bases. Trimming removed 4 bases from V and 5 bases from J; junction bases left unmatched: 5. Germline V gene lookup returns CDR1 SGHTA and CDR2 FQGTGA. CDR3 length: 15 residues. The CDR3 protein is CASSSRTSGSNEQYF. Written as DNA, the CDR3 is TGTGCCAGCAGCTCGAGGACTAGCGGGAGCAACGAGCAGTACTTC.

Only a few counts were recorded for this clonotype. The rearrangement joins TRBV9 to TRBJ2-5; D gene uncertain. The CDR3 covers 14 residues. Trimming took 0 bases from V and 3 from J, leaving 9 bases between them. CDR1 SGDLS and CDR2 YYNGEE come from the germline V gene. The CDR3 coding sequence is TGTGCCAGCAGCGTAGGTGGCAGAGAAGAGACCCAGTACTTC. This translates into CASSVGGREETQYF.

This CDR3 reads CASSQQDSPLHF. CDR3 DNA: TGTGCCAGCAGCCAGCAGGATTCACCCCTCCACTTT. The rearrangement uses TRBV7-9 and TRBJ1-6; D is unclear. V shed 5 bases and J shed 8 bases, with 7 bases lying between them. Germline-derived CDR1 and CDR2 are SEHNR and FQNEAQ (reference sequence). The CDR3 has 12 residues.

This chain links TRBV6-6 with TRBJ2-3; D is perhaps TRBD1 (7 bases). Trimming left V 7 bases short and J 8 bases short, with 25 bases between. CDR3 size: 16 residues. Germline CDR1 reads MNHNY; CDR2 reads SVGAGI (reference sequence). CDR3 amino acids: CASIPTGERGGGTQYF. The DNA of the CDR3 is TGTGCCAGCATCCCAACAGGGGAGAGAGGGGGAGGTACGCAGTATTTT.

V is TRBV15 and J is TRBJ2-7; no definite D call. The CDR3 extends over 15 amino acids. Trimming left V 0 bases short and J 2 bases short, with 11 bases between. The germline V gene has CDR1 LNHNV and CDR2 YYDKDF (reference sequence). CDR3 DNA: TGTGCCACCAGCAGAGACAGGTCAAGAGCCTACGAGCAGTACTTC. This sequence encodes CATSRDRSRAYEQYF.

The V call is TRBV20-1, the J call TRBJ2-5, with 8 bases identical to TRBD2. Looked up from germline, CDR1 is DFQATT and CDR2 is SNEGSKA (reference sequence). V trimming: 3 bases; J trimming: 5 bases; junction bases outside the gene matches: 5. The CDR3 totals 13 residues. The CDR3 coding sequence is TGCAGTGCTAGGCCGGGGGGGTGGGAGACCCAGTACTTC. As protein: CSARPGGWETQYF.

The V and J genes are TRBV7-2 and TRBJ2-7; 7 bases match TRBD2. Germline V gene data show CDR1 as SGHTA and CDR2 as FQGNSA. The CDR3 totals 15 residues. The V gene end was trimmed by 5 bases and the J gene end by 2 bases; junction bases not matched to a gene: 9. The CDR3 coding sequence is TGTGCCAGCAGCCAAGTCACGGGACTAACCTACGAGCAGTACTTC. Its translation is CASSQVTGLTYEQYF.

The chain employs TRBV12-3 or TRBV12-4 and TRBJ1-2; D gene unclear. V was cut by 6 bases and J by 3 bases, with 11 bases left in between. This CDR3 comprises 13 residues. CDR3 bases: TGTGCCAGCAGACCGGGTACTCACTATGGCTACACCTTC. It yields the protein CASRPGTHYGYTF.

This sequence joins TRBV20-1 and TRBJ2-5; 9 bases agree with TRBD2. The germline gives CDR1 DFQATT, CDR2 SNEGSKA (reference sequence). The CDR3 totals 15 residues. J lost 4 bases, V lost 7 bases, and 13 bases had no gene match. Here the CDR3 reads CSGKEGGRAGETQYF. The CDR3 bases are TGCAGTGGTAAAGAAGGCGGGAGGGCCGGAGAGACCCAGTACTTC.

The V call is TRBV20-1, the J call TRBJ2-1; TRBD2 matches 12 bases. This CDR3 is 13 amino acids long. CDR1 and CDR2 from the germline V gene are DFQATT and SNEGSKA (reference sequence). In DNA, the CDR3 is TGCAATGCGCGACTAGCGGGGGTCAATGAGCAGTTCTTC. Residues: CNARLAGVNEQFF.

As for this clonotype: A much larger clonotype is one base distant, so this may be a read error. V and J are TRBV13 and TRBJ2-1, with TRBD2 matching 14 bases. This CDR3 region has 16 residues. The V gene end was trimmed by 6 bases and the J gene end by 7 bases; junction bases not matched to a gene: 8. CDR1 and CDR2 (germline): PRHDT, FYEKMQ (reference sequence). The CDR3 sequence is CASSSPGTSGSNEQFF. CDR3 in DNA: TGTGCCAGCAGTTCCCCCGGGACTAGCGGGAGTAATGAGCAGTTCTTC.